A selection of T cell receptor beta chains follows, all from one sample in a study of T cell repertoires in cytomegalovirus infection. TCRdb itself ran the reads through MiXCR, one entry per CDR3 protein. Of approximately 990,000 distinct CDR3 sequences detected, roughly a third appear once; the ten largest clones hold around an eighth. Antigens of these TCRs are unknown. The input for sequencing was cultured CD8+ T cells from PBMCs, taken from culture after CMV antigen stimulation. All receptors derive from a human donor in good health (CMV status not recorded). Some clones in this sample may be carry-over from other donors' samples. Each CDR3 is given with its conserved first and last residue. D genes are given only for firm matches. Clone size is given for some rows only: seen once, a few or many times, or a class if the clone is expanded.

D gene,clone size,J gene,V gene,CDR3 protein,CDR3 DNA
TRBD1,-,TRBJ2-1,TRBV6-2/TRBV6-3,CASSYPGQGDHEQFF,TGTGCCAGCAGTTATCCCGGACAGGGGGACCATGAGCAGTTCTTC
-,few,TRBJ2-7,TRBV7-6,CASGSEREQYF,TGTGCCAGTGGAAGCGAACGGGAGCAGTACTTC
TRBD1,few,TRBJ2-2,TRBV11-3,CASSQDRGQNGELFF,TGTGCCAGCAGCCAAGACAGGGGGCAAAACGGGGAGCTGTTTTTT
TRBD1,few,TRBJ2-1,TRBV5-1,CASSSPDRVVNEQFF,TGCGCCAGCAGCTCCCCGGACAGGGTTGTCAATGAGCAGTTCTTC
-,-,TRBJ1-6,TRBV5-4,CASSLADSPLHF,TGTGCCAGCAGCTTGGCGGATTCACCCCTCCACTTT
-,-,TRBJ2-1,TRBV12-3/TRBV12-4,CASSLVGQPRNEQFF,TGTGCCAGCAGTTTAGTAGGACAGCCTCGGAATGAGCAGTTCTTC
TRBD2,-,TRBJ2-5,TRBV11-3,CASSRMSGGQETQYF,TGTGCCAGCAGCCGGATGAGCGGGGGCCAAGAGACCCAGTACTTC
TRBD1,-,TRBJ1-2,TRBV7-1,CASSPWTGVKGGYTF,TGTGCCAGCAGCCCGTGGACAGGGGTTAAGGGGGGCTACACCTTC
-,many,TRBJ2-3,TRBV7-2,CASSSPGAGDTDTQYF,TGTGCCAGCAGCTCTCCCGGGGCAGGGGACACAGATACGCAGTATTTT
-,-,TRBJ1-6,TRBV27,CASSFNLGGSYNSPLHF,TGTGCCAGCAGTTTCAACCTCGGAGGGTCCTATAATTCACCCCTCCACTTT
-,-,TRBJ1-5,TRBV4-1,CASSRSVRNDQPQHF,TGCGCCAGCAGCCGATCCGTGAGGAACGATCAGCCCCAGCATTTT
-,few,TRBJ1-3,TRBV14,CASSQGTISGNTIYF,TGTGCCAGCAGCCAAGGGACCATCTCTGGAAACACCATATATTTT
TRBD2,few,TRBJ2-3,TRBV6-6,CASTLGLAVQVGTDTQYF,TGTGCCAGCACCCTCGGACTAGCAGTCCAAGTGGGCACAGATACGCAGTATTTT
-,once,TRBJ2-1,TRBV5-3,CASSRTLGEQFF,TGTGCCAGCAGCAGGACCCTCGGTGAGCAGTTCTTC
-,-,TRBJ1-1,TRBV12-5,CASDPRLMGTEAFF,TGTGCTAGTGACCCAAGACTTATGGGCACTGAAGCTTTCTTT
TRBD1,-,TRBJ2-1,TRBV6-2/TRBV6-3,CASSSDPGTGDYNEQFF,TGTGCCAGCAGTTCAGATCCCGGGACAGGGGACTACAATGAGCAGTTCTTC
-,-,TRBJ1-6,TRBV10-2,CASSIGASPLHF,TGCGCCAGCAGTATCGGGGCGTCACCCCTCCACTTT
-,few,TRBJ1-1,TRBV5-5,CASSLDTGLRSEAFF,TGTGCCAGCAGCTTGGACACAGGGCTTCGATCTGAAGCTTTCTTT
TRBD1,-,TRBJ2-7,TRBV4-1,CASSQGAGQGVYEQYF,TGCGCCAGCAGCCAAGGAGCGGGACAGGGGGTGTACGAGCAGTACTTC
-,few,TRBJ2-3,TRBV28,CASSMGLWNTQYF,TGTGCCAGCAGTATGGGTCTCTGGAATACGCAGTATTTT
TRBD2,-,TRBJ2-1,TRBV5-1,CASTTSGGYGQFF,TGCGCCAGCACAACTAGCGGGGGCTATGGGCAGTTCTTC
TRBD2,few,TRBJ2-3,TRBV11-2,CASSPPGSGDGDTQYF,TGTGCCAGCAGCCCGCCGGGTAGCGGGGACGGAGATACGCAGTATTTT
-,many,TRBJ2-7,TRBV27,CASSLSPASSYEQYF,TGTGCCAGCAGTTTGAGTCCAGCGAGCTCCTACGAGCAGTACTTC
TRBD2,-,TRBJ2-1,TRBV7-9,CASSFGGLADYNEQFF,TGTGCCAGCAGCTTCGGTGGACTAGCGGACTACAATGAGCAGTTCTTC
TRBD2,few,TRBJ2-3,TRBV19,CASTPGLAADTQYF,TGTGCCAGTACTCCGGGACTAGCAGCAGATACGCAGTATTTT
-,-,TRBJ2-5,TRBV5-6,CASSSRDFPGTQYF,TGTGCCAGCAGCTCCCGGGACTTCCCGGGGACCCAGTACTTC
TRBD1,-,TRBJ1-2,TRBV6-5,CASSYWEGPDRVVRGYTF,TGTGCCAGCAGTTACTGGGAGGGACCGGACAGGGTAGTACGAGGCTACACCTTC
-,-,TRBJ1-2,TRBV6-2/TRBV6-3,CASTKGTRYTF,TGTGCCAGCACCAAGGGCACCCGCTACACCTTC
-,-,TRBJ1-2,TRBV4-1,CASSQDLSDHGYTF,TGCGCCAGCAGCCAAGATCTCTCGGACCATGGCTACACCTTC
TRBD2,-,TRBJ2-1,TRBV15,CATSRDFSWETRGDEQFF,TGTGCCACCAGCAGAGATTTCTCGTGGGAGACCCGGGGGGATGAGCAGTTCTTC
TRBD2,-,TRBJ2-1,TRBV10-3,CAIRNSGGPSYNEQFF,TGTGCCATCAGAAATAGCGGGGGTCCGTCCTACAATGAGCAGTTCTTC
TRBD1,many,TRBJ2-3,TRBV12-3/TRBV12-4,CASSSGTGVMSTQYF,TGTGCCAGCAGTTCCGGGACAGGGGTTATGAGTACGCAGTATTTT
-,-,TRBJ2-7,TRBV6-1,CASSPAYGGGEQYF,TGTGCCAGCAGCCCCGCGTACGGGGGCGGCGAGCAGTACTTC
-,few,TRBJ2-4,TRBV27,CASRMTGDLLAKNIQYF,TGTGCCAGCAGAATGACAGGAGACCTCCTAGCCAAAAACATTCAGTACTTC
-,few,TRBJ2-1,TRBV19,CASSRNGLNEQFF,TGTGCCAGTAGTCGTAACGGCCTAAATGAGCAGTTCTTC
TRBD1,many,TRBJ1-4,TRBV7-2,CASSFSLTGGVYEKLFF,TGTGCCAGCAGCTTCTCATTAACAGGGGGTGTCTATGAAAAACTGTTTTTT
-,-,TRBJ1-4,TRBV7-8,CASSYSGNGEKLFF,TGTGCCAGCAGCTATTCGGGGAACGGTGAAAAACTGTTTTTT
TRBD1,-,TRBJ1-5,TRBV7-6,CASSFGQDSNQPQHF,TGTGCCAGCAGCTTCGGACAGGATAGCAATCAGCCCCAGCATTTT
-,many,TRBJ1-1,TRBV12-5,CASGLGRGTEAFF,TGTGCTAGTGGTTTGGGCCGTGGCACTGAAGCTTTCTTT
-,many,TRBJ2-5,TRBV7-6,CASSLPIGQMTQETQYF,TGTGCCAGCAGCTTACCGATAGGACAGATGACCCAAGAGACCCAGTACTTC
TRBD1,-,TRBJ1-1,TRBV7-6,CASSSRQGARTEAFF,TGTGCCAGCAGCTCCAGACAGGGGGCAAGGACTGAAGCTTTCTTT
-,many,TRBJ2-3,TRBV2,CASSPTGPSTDTQYF,TGTGCCAGCAGTCCGACCGGGCCCAGTACAGATACGCAGTATTTT
TRBD2,-,TRBJ2-5,TRBV7-6,CASSTRTSGGNRYQETQYF,TGTGCCAGCAGCACCCGGACTAGCGGGGGGAACCGGTACCAAGAGACCCAGTACTTC
TRBD2,many,TRBJ2-1,TRBV7-8,CASSLALDPISGGGAGDEQFF,TGTGCCAGCAGCTTAGCGTTAGATCCCATTTCGGGGGGGGGGGCTGGAGATGAGCAGTTCTTC